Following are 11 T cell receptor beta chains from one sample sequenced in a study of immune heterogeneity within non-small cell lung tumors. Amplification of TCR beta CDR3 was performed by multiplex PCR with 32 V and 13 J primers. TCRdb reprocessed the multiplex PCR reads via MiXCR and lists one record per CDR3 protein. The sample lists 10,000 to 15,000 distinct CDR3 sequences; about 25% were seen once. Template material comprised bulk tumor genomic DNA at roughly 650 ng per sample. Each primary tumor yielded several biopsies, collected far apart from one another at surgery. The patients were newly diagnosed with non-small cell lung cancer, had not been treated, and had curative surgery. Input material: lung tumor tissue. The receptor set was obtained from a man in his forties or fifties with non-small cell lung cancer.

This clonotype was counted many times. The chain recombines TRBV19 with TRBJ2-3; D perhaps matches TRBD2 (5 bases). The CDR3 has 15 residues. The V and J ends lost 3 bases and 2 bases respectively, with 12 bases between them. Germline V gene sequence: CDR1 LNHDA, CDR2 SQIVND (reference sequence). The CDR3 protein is CASSIRAEYTDTQYF. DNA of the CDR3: TGTGCCAGTAGTATCAGAGCGGAATACACAGATACGCAGTATTTT.

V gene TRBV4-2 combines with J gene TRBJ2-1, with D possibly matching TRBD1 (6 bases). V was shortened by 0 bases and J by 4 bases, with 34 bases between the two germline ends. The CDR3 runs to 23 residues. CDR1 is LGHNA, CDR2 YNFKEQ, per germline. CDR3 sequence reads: CASSQDTRNRVRPDAAGYNEQFF. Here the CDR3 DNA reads TGTGCCAGCAGCCAAGATACCCGCAACAGGGTTAGACCCGACGCCGCTGGGTACAATGAGCAGTTCTTC.

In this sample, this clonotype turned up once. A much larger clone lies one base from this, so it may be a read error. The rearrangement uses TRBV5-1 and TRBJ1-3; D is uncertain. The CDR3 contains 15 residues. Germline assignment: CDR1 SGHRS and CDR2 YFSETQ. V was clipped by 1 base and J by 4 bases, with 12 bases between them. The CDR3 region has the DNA TGCGCCAGCAGCTTGTGGACGGCGGGAGGAAACACCATATATTTT. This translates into CASSLWTAGGNTIYF. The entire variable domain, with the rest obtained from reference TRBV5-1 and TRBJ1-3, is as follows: KAGVTQTPRYLIKTRGQQVTLSCSPISGHRSVSWYQQTPGQGLQFLFEYFSETQRNKGNFPGRFSGRQFSNSRSEMNVSTLELGDSALYLCASSLWTAGGNTIYFGEGSWLTVV.

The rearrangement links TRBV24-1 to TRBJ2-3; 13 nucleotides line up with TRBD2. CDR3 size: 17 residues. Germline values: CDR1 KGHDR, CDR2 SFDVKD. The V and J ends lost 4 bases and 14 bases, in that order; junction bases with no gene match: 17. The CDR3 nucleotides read TGTGCCACCAGTGACTCTACTAGCGGGGGGGCGTTAGATACGGTGTATTTT. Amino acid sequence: CATSDSTSGGALDTVYF.

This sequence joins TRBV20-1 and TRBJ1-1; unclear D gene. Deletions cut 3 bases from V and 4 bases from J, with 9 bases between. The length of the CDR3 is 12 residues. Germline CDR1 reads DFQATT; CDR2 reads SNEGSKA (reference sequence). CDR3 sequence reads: CSASASGTEAFF. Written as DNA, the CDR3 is TGCAGTGCTAGTGCGTCGGGCACTGAAGCTTTCTTT.

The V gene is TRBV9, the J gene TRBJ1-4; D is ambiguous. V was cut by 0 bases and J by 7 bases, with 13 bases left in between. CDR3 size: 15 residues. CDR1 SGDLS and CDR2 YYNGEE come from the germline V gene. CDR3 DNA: TGTGCCAGCAGCGTAGGAATGGAAAGGGCTGAAAAACTGTTTTTT. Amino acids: CASSVGMERAEKLFF.

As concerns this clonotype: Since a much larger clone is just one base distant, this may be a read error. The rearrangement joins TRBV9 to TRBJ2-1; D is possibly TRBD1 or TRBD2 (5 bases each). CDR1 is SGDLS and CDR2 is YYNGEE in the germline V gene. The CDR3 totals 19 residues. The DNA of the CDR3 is TGTGCCAGCAGCGTAGATCCTTGGGTCGGGGCGTCCGGTCGGGGAGAGCGGTTCTTC. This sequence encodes CASSVDPWVGASGRGERFF.

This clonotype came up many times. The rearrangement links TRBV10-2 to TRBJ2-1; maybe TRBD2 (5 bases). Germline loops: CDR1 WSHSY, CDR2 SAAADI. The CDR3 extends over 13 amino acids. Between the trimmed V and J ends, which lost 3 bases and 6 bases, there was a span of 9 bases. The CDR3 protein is CASSDGVINEQFF. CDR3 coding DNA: TGCGCCAGCAGTGACGGGGTCATCAATGAGCAGTTCTTC.

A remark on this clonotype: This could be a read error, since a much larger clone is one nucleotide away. CDR3 loop: CASSPGRNNEPFF. The CDR3 nucleotides read TGTGCCAGCTCACCGGGACGGAACAATGAGCCGTTCTTC. The genes are TRBV18 and TRBJ2-5; D is tentatively TRBD1 or TRBD2 (5 bases each). Germline V gene data show CDR1 as KGHSH and CDR2 as LQKENI. There are 13 residues in the CDR3.

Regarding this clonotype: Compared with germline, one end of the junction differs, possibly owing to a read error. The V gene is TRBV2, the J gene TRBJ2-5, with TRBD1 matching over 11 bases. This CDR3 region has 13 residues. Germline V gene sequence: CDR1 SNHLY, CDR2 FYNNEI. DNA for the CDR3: TGTGACAGCCGGGACAGGGGGGCGGAGACCCAGTACTTC. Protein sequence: CDSRDRGAETQYF.

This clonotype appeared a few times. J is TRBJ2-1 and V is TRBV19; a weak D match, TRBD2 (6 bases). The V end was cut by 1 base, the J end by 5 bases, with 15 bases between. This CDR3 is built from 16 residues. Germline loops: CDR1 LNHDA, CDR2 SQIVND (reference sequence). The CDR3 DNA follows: TGTGCCAGTAGTATAGGACGGGCGGGGACCAACAATGAGCAGTTCTTC. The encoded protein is CASSIGRAGTNNEQFF.